This TCR beta chain derives from a study of molecular identifiers for immune sequencing clone quantification. Overall study findings and caveats: The study reportedly detected spiked Jurkat TCR RNA from one cell among 990,000 or so naive cells. Over 97% of effector molecules, but under 1% in naive cells, were held by clones with more than 20 RNA copies.

Sorting isolated naive CD8 T cells as CD8+CD4-CCR7+CD45RA+ events. A remark on this clonotype: What it binds is not known. This may arise from a read error, as a much more abundant clone is one base away.

Making the bulk TCR libraries relied on previously described methods and listed TCR primers. TCRdb fed the PCR reads into MiXCR, producing one record per CDR3 protein. Found here are 490,000 or so distinct CDR3 sequences, 20% to 25% of them singletons; the top ten hold about 0.84%. The V and J ends lost 1 base and 5 bases respectively, with 5 bases between them. Germline CDR1 reads DFQATT; CDR2 reads SNEGSKA (reference sequence). The CDR3 runs 11 residues. This sequence joins TRBV20-1 and TRBJ1-1; D gene unclear. This clonotype originated in a human donor in good health. Some libraries in this study had Jurkat cell RNA spiked in. The sample taken for sequencing was naive CD8+ T cells from blood, with Jurkat cell RNA spiked in. As for subset: FACS-sorted CD8+CD4-CCR7+CD45RA+ naive T cells. The CDR3 region has the DNA TGCAGTGCTAGAGGGTGGACTGAAGCTTTCTTT. Translation: CSARGWTEAFF.